Below, 14 T cell receptor beta chains from the same sample are listed, as sequenced in a study of blood T cell repertoires in COVID-19. Sequencing was performed with immunoSEQ multiplex PCR; in TCRdb, only in-frame clones are kept and a portion is missing. The repertoire includes over 150,000 clones, less than 95% of them detected once, and roughly 0.54% sits in the top ten. Material for sequencing was peripheral blood. These receptors all come from a man aged 50-59 years with acute or convalescent COVID-19.

The genes are TRBV28 and TRBJ1-5, with unresolved D. Germline CDR1 MDHEN, CDR2 SYDVKM. Trimming pared 2 bases from V and 2 bases from J, leaving 7 bases between. The CDR3 sequence is 14 residues long. The CDR3 here is CASSLVVGNQPQHF. The DNA of the CDR3 is TGTGCCAGCAGTTTAGTAGTAGGCAATCAGCCCCAGCATTTT.

This clone was detected only a few times. V and J are TRBV28 and TRBJ1-5; D is perhaps TRBD1 (6 bases). There are 16 residues in the CDR3. CDR1 is MDHEN, CDR2 SYDVKM, per germline. The V end lost 2 bases, the J end lost 4 bases, and 15 bases lay between the germline ends. The CDR3 bases are TGTGCCAGCAGTTTACCCGGGACAAGAGTTAATCAGCCCCAGCATTTT. Residues: CASSLPGTRVNQPQHF. Based on the CDR3 plus reference TRBV28 and TRBJ1-5, the full variable domain is DVKVTQSSRYLVKRTGEKVFLECVQDMDHENMFWYRQDPGLGLRLIYFSYDVKMKEKGDIPEGYSVSREKKERFSLILESASTNQTSMYLCASSLPGTRVNQPQHFGDGTRLSIL.

The chain carries TRBV7-3 and TRBJ2-5; 9 bases agree with TRBD2. Trimming cost V 5 bases and J 3 bases; bases outside gene matches: 4. CDR1 and CDR2 (germline): SGHTA, FQGTGA. The CDR3 covers 14 residues. CDR3 nucleotides: TGTGCCAGCAGCATCGCGGGAGGGAAAGAGACCCAGTACTTC. Translation: CASSIAGGKETQYF.

The V call is TRBV5-1, the J call TRBJ1-1, with D possibly TRBD1 on 6 matching bases. The V gene lost 4 bases and the J gene lost 5 bases, with 21 bases spanning the gap. The V gene's germline CDR1 is SGHRS and CDR2 YFSETQ. CDR3 size: 16 residues. The CDR3 sequence: CASSPPGLTGRTEAFF. CDR3 in DNA: TGCGCCAGCAGCCCGCCCGGACTGACAGGCCGAACTGAAGCTTTCTTT.

V is TRBV7-8 and J is TRBJ2-7; 11 positions match TRBD1. In germline, CDR1 is SGHVS, CDR2 FQNEAQ. Trimming cost V 8 bases and J 6 bases; bases outside gene matches: 6. The CDR3 length is 13 residues. In DNA form, the CDR3 reads TGTGCCAGCGGGGGGACAGGGGGTATCGAGCAGTACTTC. As protein: CASGGTGGIEQYF.

V and J are TRBV4-2 and TRBJ1-2; 8 bases map to TRBD1. The CDR3 loop spans 14 amino acids. The germline V gene has CDR1 LGHNA and CDR2 YNFKEQ. After removal of 4 bases from V and 7 bases from J, the junction contained 8 bases not matched to a gene. The CDR3 region has the DNA TGTGCCAGCAGCCCACCGCAGGGGGCTCTTGGCTACACCTTC. This gives the protein CASSPPQGALGYTF.

The rearrangement uses TRBV29-1 and TRBJ2-1, with a weak D call TRBD2 (6 bases). The CDR3 totals 14 residues. Per the germline V gene, CDR1 is SQVTM and CDR2 is ANQGSEA. V was pared by 1 base and J by 8 bases, with 15 bases between. The CDR3 DNA reads TGCAGCGTTGAAGTCCGGGAGAGGCGGCATGAGCAGTTCTTC. Protein: CSVEVRERRHEQFF.

The J gene is TRBJ2-3, the V gene TRBV27, with TRBD2 matching over 10 bases. This CDR3 has 15 amino acids. Germline CDR1 and CDR2: MNHEY and SMNVEV (reference sequence). V shed 4 bases, J shed 2 bases, and the junction held 3 bases outside the gene matches. The CDR3 DNA is TGTGCCAGCAGTTCACTAGCGGGAATCACAGATACGCAGTATTTT. This gives the protein CASSSLAGITDTQYF.

The V call is TRBV6-5, the J call TRBJ1-6, with no clear D. Germline CDR1 is MNHEY and CDR2 is SVGAGI. The CDR3 consists of 16 residues. V was cut by 0 bases and J by 7 bases, with 13 bases left in between. Here the CDR3 reads CASSYSTRRGNSPLHF. DNA of the CDR3: TGTGCCAGCAGTTACTCCACAAGACGGGGAAATTCACCCCTCCACTTT.

V usage is TRBV18 and J usage is TRBJ1-2; D not certain. The CDR3 is made up of 14 amino acids. CDR1 and CDR2 from the germline V gene are KGHSH and LQKENI. V lost 3 bases, J lost 2 bases, and 10 bases lay in between. Written as DNA, the CDR3 is TGTGCCAGCTCACCCCCCGGTCTCAACTATGGCTACACCTTC. Protein: CASSPPGLNYGYTF.

The CDR3 region is CASRGQINTEAFF. The CDR3 DNA follows: TGTGCCAGCAGGGGACAGATCAACACTGAAGCTTTCTTT. V and J are TRBV19 and TRBJ1-1; TRBD1 matches 7 bases. This CDR3 has 13 amino acids. Germline loops: CDR1 LNHDA, CDR2 SQIVND (reference sequence). V lost 9 bases to trimming and J lost 2 bases; unmatched junction nucleotides: 6.

This rearrangement joins TRBV7-2 to TRBJ1-1, with D unresolved. The germline V gene encodes CDR1 SGHTA and CDR2 FQGNSA. Trimming pared 4 bases from V and 3 bases from J, leaving 9 bases between. This CDR3 comprises 13 residues. The CDR3 loop reads CASSSGGDTEAFF. CDR3 in DNA: TGTGCCAGCAGCTCCGGCGGCGACACTGAAGCTTTCTTT.

This clone was found a few times. The gene calls are TRBV7-4 and TRBJ2-7, with 8 positions matching TRBD2. There are 15 residues in the CDR3. From germline, CDR1 is SGHVT and CDR2 SQSDAQ. Germline trimming cut 3 bases from V and 5 bases from J; bases unmatched to any gene: 9. The DNA of the CDR3 is TGTGCCAGCAGCTTCCGGAAGCGGGAGAACCACGAGCAGTACTTC. It encodes CASSFRKRENHEQYF.

The chain uses TRBV21-1 and TRBJ1-2; TRBD1, the table's D call, was not compared with the DNA. TRBV21-1 is marked as a pseudogene. This CDR3 is 15 amino acids long. In DNA, the CDR3 is TGTGCCAGTCGTCGGGTACGGGACAGGGTATGTGGCTACACCTTC. This codes for CASRRVRDRVCGYTF.